The 25 T cell receptor beta chains below all came from one sample that was sequenced in a study of cytomegalovirus exposure and HLA in healthy donors. PCR primers comprised 60 Vbeta and 13 Jbeta primers. Sequenced by immunoSEQ multiplex PCR; TCRdb stores in-frame clones only, minus some. Of 160,000 or so clones detected, 70% to 85% appear once; the ten largest clones hold 2.2%. Sequencing was carried out using PBMCs. These receptors were obtained from a man aged 45-65 years in good health and CMV-seropositive.

This sequence joins TRBV28 and TRBJ2-3, with TRBD1 matching over 7 bases. The CDR3 covers 19 residues. CDR1 and CDR2 (germline): MDHEN, SYDVKM. Trimming removed 2 bases from V and 0 bases from J; junction bases left unmatched: 14. Here the CDR3 reads CASSLKGSGGVHSTDTQYF. The CDR3 DNA reads as TGTGCCAGCAGTTTAAAGGGTTCAGGGGGAGTTCACAGCACAGATACGCAGTATTTT.

This clone has only one observation. The V and J genes are TRBV9 and TRBJ1-1, with TRBD1 identical over 7 bases. The V gene end was trimmed by 3 bases and the J gene end by 5 bases; junction bases not matched to a gene: 10. The CDR3 covers 15 residues. CDR1 and CDR2 from the germline V gene are SGDLS and YYNGEE. As DNA, the CDR3 is TGTGCCAGCAGCGCGGGGACGCCAGGGGGAACTGAAGCTTTCTTT. It specifies CASSAGTPGGTEAFF.

The chain uses TRBV5-6 and TRBJ2-6, with 7 bases identical to TRBD1. CDR1 SGHDT and CDR2 YYEEEE come from the germline V gene. The junction had 8 bases not matched to a gene; V was cut back by 2 bases and J by 0 bases. The CDR3 covers 18 residues. CDR3 DNA: TGTGCCAGCAGCTTAACAGGGGATTTCCTCTCTGGGGCCAACGTCCTGACTTTC. This translates into CASSLTGDFLSGANVLTF.

The CDR3 sequence is CASSTDTDTQYF. The CDR3 coding sequence is TGTGCCAGCAGCACAGACACAGATACGCAGTATTTT. This chain links TRBV25-1 with TRBJ2-3; D remains unclear. Trimming pared 6 bases from V and 2 bases from J, leaving 6 bases between. The length of the CDR3 is 12 residues. Germline V gene sequence: CDR1 MGHDK, CDR2 SYGVNS.

This chain links TRBV6-1 with TRBJ1-5; the match to TRBD1 covers 9 bases. The germline gives CDR1 MNHNS, CDR2 SASEGT. The CDR3 totals 15 residues. V shed 5 bases and J 1 base; nucleotides not matched to a gene: 3. The CDR3 DNA follows: TGTGCCAGCAGTTGGGACAGGGCGAGCAATCAGCCCCAGCATTTT. It yields the protein CASSWDRASNQPQHF.

The chain recombines TRBV7-3 with TRBJ2-2; D gene ambiguous. Trimming left V 5 bases short and J 3 bases short, with 10 bases between. CDR3 length: 14 residues. Per the germline V gene, CDR1 is SGHTA and CDR2 is FQGTGA. The CDR3 spells CASSTELYTGELFF. CDR3 DNA sequence: TGTGCCAGCAGCACTGAGCTGTACACCGGGGAGCTGTTTTTT.

The rearrangement uses TRBV7-2 and TRBJ2-3; 14 positions match TRBD2. Germline CDR1 reads SGHTA; CDR2 reads FQGNSA. V shed 5 bases and J 3 bases; nucleotides not matched to a gene: 13. This CDR3 is 19 amino acids long. DNA for the CDR3: TGTGCCAGCAGCCCCCTTCGCGGACTAGCGGGGGGCCGGACAGATACGCAGTATTTT. Amino acid sequence: CASSPLRGLAGGRTDTQYF. Full variable domain (missing parts from reference TRBV7-2 and TRBJ2-3): GAGVSQSPSNKVTEKGKDVELRCDPISGHTALYWYRQSLGQGLEFLIYFQGNSAPDKSGLPSDRFSAERTGGSVSTLTIQRTQQEDSAVYLCASSPLRGLAGGRTDTQYFGPGTRLTVL.

The chain couples TRBV10-3 to TRBJ2-5; 9 bases map to TRBD1. The assigned J gene may be wrong: the sequence end matches TRBJ2-7 better. The CDR3 extends over 12 amino acids. Germline CDR1 reads ENHRY; CDR2 reads SYGVKD. For the CDR3, the DNA is TGTGCCATCGGGACAGGGATTTACGAGCAGTACTTC. This translates into CAIGTGIYEQYF.

The rearrangement uses TRBV4-2 and TRBJ1-5; 7 nucleotides match TRBD1. From germline, CDR1 is LGHNA and CDR2 YNFKEQ. The CDR3 spans 19 residues. The ends lost 2 bases at V and 0 bases at J; junction bases unmatched: 13. The CDR3 DNA reads TGTGCCAGCAGCCAAAAAGCCCTCCCCCACAGGGGTAGCAATCAGCCCCAGCATTTT. Translation: CASSQKALPHRGSNQPQHF.

Turning to this clone: The junction differs from germline at one of its ends, possibly a read error. V gene TRBV7-3 combines with J gene TRBJ2-7, with 7 bases that match TRBD2. CDR3 length: 13 residues. CDR1 and CDR2 from the germline V gene are SGHTA and FQGTGA. The CDR3 loop reads CTSLVTSAYEQYF. The CDR3 coding sequence is TGTACCAGCTTGGTAACTAGCGCCTACGAGCAGTACTTC.

J is TRBJ2-1 and V is TRBV11-2; TRBD2 agrees at 7 bases. Germline loops: CDR1 SGHAT, CDR2 FQNNGV. After removal of 2 bases from V and 1 base from J, the junction contained 5 bases not matched to a gene. This CDR3 contains 16 residues. The DNA for the CDR3 is TGTGCCAGCAGCTTAAGACTAGCTTTGTCCTACAATGAGCAGTTCTTC. This gives the protein CASSLRLALSYNEQFF.

The chain couples TRBV5-1 to TRBJ2-6, with D possibly being TRBD2 (6 bases). Germline CDR1 is SGHRS and CDR2 is YFSETQ. The CDR3 sequence is 15 residues long. Trimming pared 4 bases from V and 0 bases from J, leaving 8 bases between. As DNA, the CDR3 is TGCGCCAGCAGCGAGGAGGGCTCTGGGGCCAACGTCCTGACTTTC. Translated: CASSEEGSGANVLTF.

This chain uses TRBV4-3 with TRBJ2-7; TRBD1 agrees at 7 bases. V was clipped by 1 base and J by 2 bases; unmatched bases: 5. The CDR3 is 15 residues long. Germline CDR1 and CDR2: LGHNA and YSLEER. The CDR3: CASSQGQGQTYEQYF. DNA for the CDR3: TGCGCCAGCAGCCAAGGACAGGGCCAGACCTACGAGCAGTACTTC.

This chain links TRBV4-1 with TRBJ2-5; weak D call: TRBD1 (6 bases). CDR3 length equals 20 residues. Germline-derived CDR1 and CDR2 are MGHRA and YSYEKL. Trimming took 0 bases from V and 5 from J, leaving 28 bases between them. In DNA, the CDR3 is TGCGCCAGCAGCCAAGAACCCCCCCCTACGGACAGACTTGGTTGGGAGACCCAGTACTTC. It codes for CASSQEPPPTDRLGWETQYF.

This CDR3 reads CASSINTGTATNEQFF. The CDR3 DNA reads TGCGCCAGCAGCATAAACACAGGAACCGCAACCAATGAGCAGTTCTTC. The rearrangement joins TRBV5-1 to TRBJ2-1; TRBD1 might be the D (5 bases). This CDR3 is 16 amino acids long. Germline-derived CDR1 and CDR2 are SGHRS and YFSETQ. Trimming took 4 bases from V and 6 from J, leaving 20 bases between them.

This chain's CDR3 is CASSSWTSGSYNEQFF. CDR3 DNA: TGTGCCAGCAGTTCCTGGACTAGCGGCTCCTACAATGAGCAGTTCTTC. The chain joins TRBV6-5 to TRBJ2-1, with 10 bases matching TRBD2. There are 16 residues in the CDR3. With 4 bases clipped from V and 0 bases from J, the junction kept 3 bases outside the gene matches. CDR1 is MNHEY and CDR2 is SVGAGI in the germline V gene.

The rearrangement uses TRBV30 and TRBJ1-6; 10 positions match TRBD1. This CDR3 has 15 amino acids. The germline V gene has CDR1 GTSNPN and CDR2 SVGIG (reference sequence). The CDR3 DNA follows: TGTGCAGGACAGGGGGTCGTTTCCTATAATTCACCCCTCCACTTT. Translated, it gives CAGQGVVSYNSPLHF.

The chain joins TRBV27 to TRBJ1-3; D gene uncertain. CDR3 length: 13 residues. V was clipped by 5 bases and J by 0 bases, with 5 bases between them. Germline V lookup: CDR1 MNHEY, CDR2 SMNVEV (reference sequence). The CDR3 spells CASSVNSGNTIYF. The CDR3 DNA follows: TGTGCCAGCAGTGTAAACTCTGGAAACACCATATATTTT.

The rearrangement links TRBV5-1 to TRBJ2-5; TRBD2 matches at 9 bases. This CDR3 has 16 residues. The trim removed 3 bases at V and 4 bases at J, leaving 10 bases unmatched. The germline V gene encodes CDR1 SGHRS and CDR2 YFSETQ. CDR3 bases: TGCGCCAGCAGCTCCTACGCGGGACTAGCCAGAGAGACCCAGTACTTC. Translated, it gives CASSSYAGLARETQYF. Complete variable domain (other parts from reference TRBV5-1 and TRBJ2-5): KAGVTQTPRYLIKTRGQQVTLSCSPISGHRSVSWYQQTPGQGLQFLFEYFSETQRNKGNFPGRFSGRQFSNSRSEMNVSTLELGDSALYLCASSSYAGLARETQYFGPGTRLLVL.

This clone was seen once. The rearrangement uses TRBV10-2 and TRBJ2-2, with D possibly being TRBD1 (8 bases). CDR3 size: 14 residues. Trimming pared 5 bases from V and 5 bases from J, leaving 12 bases between. The germline V gene has CDR1 WSHSY and CDR2 SAAADI. CDR3 in DNA: TGCGCCAGCAGTCACAGGGGGGGGACCGGGGAGCTGTTTTTT. Amino acid sequence: CASSHRGGTGELFF.

The chain carries TRBV4-3 and TRBJ1-2, with no clear D. The germline V and J ends were trimmed by 2 bases and 2 bases, with 12 bases remaining between them. CDR3 length equals 15 residues. The germline gives CDR1 LGHNA, CDR2 YSLEER. Here the CDR3 DNA reads TGCGCCAGCAGCCAATCGATTCAGAAAAACTATGGCTACACCTTC. It specifies CASSQSIQKNYGYTF.

This chain links TRBV5-1 with TRBJ1-5, with 7 bases matching TRBD1. V gave up 4 bases and J gave up 1 base; unmatched junction bases: 5. CDR3 length equals 15 residues. Germline assignment: CDR1 SGHRS and CDR2 YFSETQ. CDR3 DNA: TGCGCCAGCAGCACTTCGGGACAGAGCAATCAGCCCCAGCATTTT. Translating it yields CASSTSGQSNQPQHF.

The J gene is TRBJ2-7, the V gene TRBV9; 8 bases match TRBD1. Germline trimming cut 3 bases from V and 1 base from J; bases unmatched to any gene: 6. The germline gives CDR1 SGDLS, CDR2 YYNGEE. The CDR3 extends over 15 amino acids. The CDR3 reads CASSAHGQGSYEQYF. In nucleotides, the CDR3 is TGTGCCAGCAGCGCACACGGACAGGGTTCCTACGAGCAGTACTTC. The complete variable domain, with remaining parts taken from reference TRBV9 and TRBJ2-7, reads DSGVTQTPKHLITATGQRVTLRCSPRSGDLSVYWYQQSLDQGLQFLIQYYNGEERAKGNILERFSAQQFPDLHSELNLSSLELGDSALYFCASSAHGQGSYEQYFGPGTRLTVT.

The rearrangement uses TRBV29-1 and TRBJ1-2, with D hard to call. Germline V lookup: CDR1 SQVTM, CDR2 ANQGSEA. The CDR3 runs 11 residues. Trimming pared 4 bases from V and 8 bases from J, leaving 11 bases between. Here the CDR3 reads CSVATGAGYTF. The DNA for the CDR3 is TGCAGCGTTGCAACGGGAGCCGGCTACACCTTC.

This chain connects TRBV10-2 to TRBJ1-1; 8 bases line up with TRBD1. V shed 3 bases, J shed 7 bases, and the junction held 10 bases outside the gene matches. The CDR3 consists of 15 residues. Germline V lookup: CDR1 WSHSY, CDR2 SAAADI. The CDR3, as DNA: TGCGCCAGCAGTGAAGGACGGGACAGGCGACTTGAAGCTTTCTTT. Translated, it gives CASSEGRDRRLEAFF.